Sequencing of this T cell receptor beta chain was carried out in a study of OX40 agonist ivuxolimab in advanced cancers. By share, this clone counts as large (0.1 to 1%). The CDR3 extends over 15 amino acids. The germline V gene encodes CDR1 MNHNS and CDR2 SASEGT. Trimming cost V 2 bases and J 0 bases, with 10 bases left between them. Libraries were prepared by immunoSEQ multiplex PCR; TCRdb keeps only in-frame clonotypes and omits some of them. The table records 30,000 or so clones, approximately 80% of them present only once. The rearrangement links TRBV6-1 to TRBJ1-1; D not certain. The receptor was isolated from an adult with an advanced solid tumor such as melanoma, head and neck, liver or kidney cancer. Source: CD4+ or CD8+ T cells sorted from blood, taken in a trial of the OX40 agonist ivuxolimab. In nucleotides, the CDR3 is TGTGCCAGCAGTGAATCCAGGAGCCTGAACACTGAAGCTTTCTTT. Amino acid sequence: CASSESRSLNTEAFF.